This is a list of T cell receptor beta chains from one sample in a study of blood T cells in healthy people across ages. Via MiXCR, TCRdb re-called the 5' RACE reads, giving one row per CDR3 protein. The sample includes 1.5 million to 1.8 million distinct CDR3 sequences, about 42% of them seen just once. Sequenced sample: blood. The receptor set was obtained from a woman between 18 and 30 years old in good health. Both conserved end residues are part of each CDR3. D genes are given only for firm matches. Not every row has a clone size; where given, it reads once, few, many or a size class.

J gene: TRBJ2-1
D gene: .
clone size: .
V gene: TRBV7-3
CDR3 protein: CASSPGQSGNEQFF
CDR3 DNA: TGTGCCAGCAGCCCCGGACAGTCCGGCAATGAGCAGTTCTTC

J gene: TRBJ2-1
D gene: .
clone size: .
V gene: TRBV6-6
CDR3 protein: CASSYSGSGRLGNEQFF
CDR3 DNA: TGTGCCAGCAGTTACTCGGGTAGCGGCCGACTCGGCAATGAGCAGTTCTTC

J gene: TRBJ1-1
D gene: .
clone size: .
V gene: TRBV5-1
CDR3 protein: CASRIRDRDTEAFF
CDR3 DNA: TGCGCCAGCAGAATCCGGGACCGTGACACTGAAGCTTTCTTT

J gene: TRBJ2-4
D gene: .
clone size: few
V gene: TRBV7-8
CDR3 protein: CASREGVAKNIQYF
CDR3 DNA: TGTGCCAGCAGGGAGGGTGTAGCCAAAAACATTCAGTACTTC

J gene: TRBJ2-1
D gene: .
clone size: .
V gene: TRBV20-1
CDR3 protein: CSARVPGGYNEQFF
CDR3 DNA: TGCAGTGCTAGAGTCCCCGGGGGCTACAATGAGCAGTTCTTC

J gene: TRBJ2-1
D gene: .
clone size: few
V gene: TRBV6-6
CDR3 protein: CASSKGLFEQFF
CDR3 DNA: TGTGCCAGCAGCAAAGGCCTCTTTGAGCAGTTCTTC

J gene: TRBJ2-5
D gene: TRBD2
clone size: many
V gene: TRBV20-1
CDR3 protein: CSARDVLAGQETQYF
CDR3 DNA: TGCAGTGCTAGAGATGTCCTAGCGGGGCAAGAGACCCAGTACTTC

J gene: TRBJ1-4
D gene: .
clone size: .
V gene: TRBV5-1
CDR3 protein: CASSSQGQPNEKLFF
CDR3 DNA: TGCGCCAGCAGCTCCCAAGGACAGCCAAATGAAAAACTGTTTTTT

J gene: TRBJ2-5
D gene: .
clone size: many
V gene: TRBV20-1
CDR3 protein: CSARLHRGAQETQYF
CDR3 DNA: TGCAGTGCTAGGCTTCATAGGGGTGCCCAAGAGACCCAGTACTTC

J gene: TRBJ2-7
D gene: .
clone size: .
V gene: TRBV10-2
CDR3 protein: CASSDFRDLGAYEQYF
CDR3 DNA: TGCGCCAGCAGTGACTTTCGGGACTTGGGAGCCTACGAGCAGTACTTC

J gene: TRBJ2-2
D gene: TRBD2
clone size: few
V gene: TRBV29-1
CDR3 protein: CSYQIRGTSGRAGELFF
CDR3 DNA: TGCAGCTATCAAATTCGGGGGACTAGCGGGAGGGCCGGGGAGCTGTTTTTT

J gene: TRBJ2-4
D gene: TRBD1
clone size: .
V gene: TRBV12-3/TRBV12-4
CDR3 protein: CASSNTGGAGKNIQYF
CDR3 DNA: TGTGCCAGCAGTAACACAGGGGGCGCCGGCAAAAACATTCAGTACTTC

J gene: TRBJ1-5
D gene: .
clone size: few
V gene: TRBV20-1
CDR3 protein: CSAGAVRVNQPQHF
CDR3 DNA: TGCAGTGCTGGGGCCGTGCGGGTCAATCAGCCCCAGCATTTT

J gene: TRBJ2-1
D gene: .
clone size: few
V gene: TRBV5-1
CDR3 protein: CASSLQSEYENEQFF
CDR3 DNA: TGCGCCAGCAGCTTGCAATCCGAGTATGAGAATGAGCAGTTCTTC

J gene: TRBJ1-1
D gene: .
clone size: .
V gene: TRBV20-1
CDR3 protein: CSARDSQLGGTEAFF
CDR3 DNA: TGCAGTGCTAGAGACTCACAGCTAGGAGGGACTGAAGCTTTCTTT

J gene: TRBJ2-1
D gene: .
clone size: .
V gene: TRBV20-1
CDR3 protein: CSASDSRATYISYNEQFF
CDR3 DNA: TGCAGTGCTAGTGACTCTAGGGCAACCTACATCTCCTACAATGAGCAGTTCTTC

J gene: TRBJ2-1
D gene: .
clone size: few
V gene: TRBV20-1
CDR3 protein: CSASSDRYNEQFF
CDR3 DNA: TGCAGTGCTAGTAGCGACAGGTACAATGAGCAGTTCTTC

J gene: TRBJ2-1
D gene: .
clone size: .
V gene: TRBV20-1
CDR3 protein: CSARDRRGQETQFF
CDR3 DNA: TGCAGTGCTAGAGATCGTCGCGGTCAAGAGACCCAGTTCTTC

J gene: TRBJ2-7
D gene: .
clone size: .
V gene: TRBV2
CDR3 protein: CANRQETYEQYF
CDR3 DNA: TGTGCCAACCGACAGGAGACCTACGAGCAGTACTTC

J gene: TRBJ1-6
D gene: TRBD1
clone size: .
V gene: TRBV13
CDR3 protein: CASSTTGTAYNSPLHF
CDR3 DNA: TGTGCCAGCAGCACCACCGGGACAGCGTATAATTCACCCCTCCACTTT

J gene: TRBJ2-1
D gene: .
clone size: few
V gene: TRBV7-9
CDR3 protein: CASSPSADRAWYSSYNEQFF
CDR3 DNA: TGTGCCAGCAGCCCATCGGCCGACAGAGCCTGGTATAGCTCCTACAATGAGCAGTTCTTC

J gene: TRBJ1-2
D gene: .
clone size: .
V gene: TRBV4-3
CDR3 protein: CASSQVTEAYGYTF
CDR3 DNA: TGCGCCAGCAGCCAAGTCACAGAAGCCTATGGCTACACCTTC

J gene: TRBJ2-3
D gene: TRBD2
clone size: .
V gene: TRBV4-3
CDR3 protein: CANSQGLAVRTDTQYF
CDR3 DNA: TGCGCCAACAGCCAAGGACTAGCAGTCCGCACAGATACGCAGTATTTT

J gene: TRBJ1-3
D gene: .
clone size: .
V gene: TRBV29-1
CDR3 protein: CSVGAEGNTIYF
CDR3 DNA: TGCAGCGTTGGGGCAGAAGGAAACACCATATATTTT

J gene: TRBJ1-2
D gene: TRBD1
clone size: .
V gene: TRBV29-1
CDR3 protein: CSVLQGSDGYTF
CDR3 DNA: TGCAGCGTTTTACAGGGGTCGGATGGCTACACCTTC

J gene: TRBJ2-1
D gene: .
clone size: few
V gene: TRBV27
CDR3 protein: CASSSTLSSYNEQFF
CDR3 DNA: TGTGCCAGCAGTTCAACTTTGAGCTCCTACAATGAGCAGTTCTTC

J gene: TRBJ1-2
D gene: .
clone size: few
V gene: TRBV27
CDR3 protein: CASSARDGANYGYTF
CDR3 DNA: TGTGCCAGCAGTGCCCGGGACGGTGCTAACTATGGCTACACCTTC

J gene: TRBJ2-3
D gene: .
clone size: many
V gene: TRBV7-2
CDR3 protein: CASSLDRDTQYF
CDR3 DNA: TGCGCCAGCAGCCTAGATCGAGATACGCAGTATTTT

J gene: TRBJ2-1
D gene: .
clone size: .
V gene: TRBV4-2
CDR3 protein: CASSPTPKSTNEQFF
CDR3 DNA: TGTGCCAGCAGCCCGACCCCAAAAAGTACCAATGAGCAGTTCTTC

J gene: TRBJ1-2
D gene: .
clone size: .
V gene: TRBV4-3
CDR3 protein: CASSQVSGANYGYTF
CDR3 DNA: TGCGCCAGCAGCCAAGTGTCCGGAGCTAACTATGGCTACACCTTC

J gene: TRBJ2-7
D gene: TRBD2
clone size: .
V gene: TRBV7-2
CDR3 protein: CASSLFASGGEFSYEQYF
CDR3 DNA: TGTGCCAGCAGCTTATTCGCTAGCGGGGGGGAGTTCTCCTACGAGCAGTACTTC

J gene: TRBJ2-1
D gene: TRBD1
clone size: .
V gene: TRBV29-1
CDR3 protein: CSVDPGQGGDEQFF
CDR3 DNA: TGCAGCGTTGACCCGGGACAGGGGGGGGATGAGCAGTTCTTC